Reported below is one T cell receptor (beta chain). Germline V gene sequence: CDR1 MDHEN, CDR2 SYDVKM. The V and J ends lost 7 bases and 4 bases, in that order; junction bases with no gene match: 10. The CDR3 loop spans 15 amino acids. A multiplex PCR was run with 60 Vbeta primers and 13 Jbeta primers. Using immunoSEQ multiplex PCR, the repertoire was profiled, and TCRdb retains in-frame clones only, with some absent. The table lists approximately 170,000 clones, around 80% of them singletons, with about 0.82% in the top ten. This entry belongs to a study of cytomegalovirus exposure and HLA in healthy donors.

The material sequenced was PBMCs. This receptor was taken from a woman aged 18 to 35 in good health and CMV-seronegative. This chain joins TRBV28 and TRBJ2-7; 10 bases match TRBD1. Written as DNA, the CDR3 is TGTGCCAGCACTAACAAGAGGGACAGGGGTTACGAGCAGTACTTC. It is translated as CASTNKRDRGYEQYF.